This T cell receptor (beta chain) originates from a study of T cells in Graves' hyperthyroidism and ophthalmopathy. Trimming took 1 base from V and 1 from J, leaving 7 bases between them. The CDR3 has 15 residues. Amplified TCR beta CDR3 regions derived from RNA transcripts. An initial round of RT-PCR targeting the TCR CDR3 relied on the HTBI primer set. Each CDR3 protein is one row after TCRdb ran MiXCR on the multiplex PCR reads. The sample lists 750,000 to 950,000 distinct CDR3 sequences, roughly 37% occurring once. The V gene is TRBV12-3 or TRBV12-4, the J gene TRBJ1-4, with D tentatively TRBD1 (5 bases). Sample: blood. This TCR came from a young man with Graves' hyperthyroidism. The DNA of the CDR3 is TGTGCCAGCAGTTTAGACGGGGGAACTAATGAAAAACTGTTTTTT. It translates to CASSLDGGTNEKLFF.